These T cell receptor beta chains were read from a single sample in a study of CD8+CD57+ T cells in acquired aplastic anemia. TCRdb recomputed calls from the reads with MiXCR, one row per CDR3 protein. The repertoire holds hundreds of thousands of distinct CDR3 sequences, around 72% seen once, with 3.5% to 4.5% in the top ten. The sequenced material came from sorted CD4+, CD8+, or CD8+CD57+ T cells (not recorded which) from PBMCs. The receptors were gathered from a human donor in good health, serving as a control. Each CDR3 is given with its conserved first and last residue. Fields, in order: clone size, D gene, J gene, CDR3 length, V gene, CDR3 protein, CDR3 DNA. A D gene is named only where the DNA matches it firmly. Where a row states a size, it is once, few, many or the class of an expanded clone; other rows omit it.

clone size: -; D gene: -; J gene: TRBJ1-4; CDR3 length: 14; V gene: TRBV15; CDR3 protein: CATSRGRANGKLFF; CDR3 DNA: TGTGCCACCAGCAGAGGCAGGGCTAATGGAAAACTGTTTTTT
clone size: -; D gene: -; J gene: TRBJ1-3; CDR3 length: 15; V gene: TRBV5-5; CDR3 protein: CASSFHRAGGNTIYF; CDR3 DNA: TGTGCCAGCAGCTTCCACAGGGCGGGCGGAAACACCATATATTTT
clone size: many; D gene: -; J gene: TRBJ1-6; CDR3 length: 15; V gene: TRBV6-2/TRBV6-3; CDR3 protein: CASRALRVRDSPLHF; CDR3 DNA: TGTGCCAGCAGAGCTTTGAGGGTGAGGGATTCACCCCTCCACTTT
clone size: few; D gene: -; J gene: TRBJ1-1; CDR3 length: 17; V gene: TRBV3-2; CDR3 protein: CASRLKSNRDRSNEAFF; CDR3 DNA: TGTGCCAGCAGATTAAAGTCAAACCGGGACAGGTCGAATGAAGCTTTCTTT
clone size: -; D gene: TRBD1; J gene: TRBJ2-3; CDR3 length: 11; V gene: TRBV20-1; CDR3 protein: CSARDLRQGDF; CDR3 DNA: TGCAGTGCTAGGGACCTGCGACAGGGGGATTTT
clone size: -; D gene: -; J gene: TRBJ1-2; CDR3 length: 13; V gene: TRBV9; CDR3 protein: CASSVEGRSGYTF; CDR3 DNA: TGTGCCAGCAGCGTAGAGGGTCGCTCTGGCTACACCTTC
clone size: -; D gene: -; J gene: TRBJ2-5; CDR3 length: 13; V gene: TRBV7-8; CDR3 protein: CASSLDSRYKQYF; CDR3 DNA: TGTGCCAGCAGCTTAGACAGCCGCTACAAGCAGTACTTC
clone size: -; D gene: -; J gene: TRBJ1-2; CDR3 length: 16; V gene: TRBV7-2; CDR3 protein: CASSRGAGSTIYGYTF; CDR3 DNA: TGTGCCAGCAGCCGGGGGGCTGGATCTACCATATATGGTTACACCTTC
clone size: -; D gene: -; J gene: TRBJ2-3; CDR3 length: 14; V gene: TRBV5-6; CDR3 protein: CASSHVGGGDTQYF; CDR3 DNA: TGTGCCAGCAGCCACGTGGGGGGCGGTGATACGCAGTATTTT
clone size: many; D gene: -; J gene: TRBJ2-2; CDR3 length: 15; V gene: TRBV5-6; CDR3 protein: CASSLPGTNTGELFF; CDR3 DNA: TGTGCCAGCAGCTTGCCCGGGACCAACACCGGGGAGCTGTTTTTT
clone size: -; D gene: TRBD2; J gene: TRBJ2-3; CDR3 length: 16; V gene: TRBV7-3; CDR3 protein: CASSVGLAGAADTQYF; CDR3 DNA: TGTGCCAGCAGCGTGGGACTAGCGGGGGCGGCAGATACGCAGTATTTT
clone size: many; D gene: -; J gene: TRBJ1-2; CDR3 length: 15; V gene: TRBV6-5; CDR3 protein: CASSYGTIGDYGYTF; CDR3 DNA: TGTGCCAGCAGTTACGGGACGATAGGAGACTATGGCTACACCTTC
clone size: -; D gene: TRBD1; J gene: TRBJ2-3; CDR3 length: 15; V gene: TRBV12-3/TRBV12-4; CDR3 protein: CASSGTGGAKDTQYF; CDR3 DNA: TGCGCCAGCAGCGGCACAGGGGGCGCGAAAGATACGCAGTATTTT
clone size: many; D gene: -; J gene: TRBJ1-3; CDR3 length: 12; V gene: TRBV6-1; CDR3 protein: CAWGSDGNTIYF; CDR3 DNA: TGCGCCTGGGGGTCGGATGGAAACACCATATATTTT
clone size: -; D gene: -; J gene: TRBJ1-6; CDR3 length: 14; V gene: TRBV7-9; CDR3 protein: CASSLAMLDNSLLF; CDR3 DNA: TGTGCCAGCAGCTTAGCCATGCTGGATAATTCCCTCCTCTTT
clone size: -; D gene: TRBD1; J gene: TRBJ2-7; CDR3 length: 13; V gene: TRBV20-1; CDR3 protein: CSASLDRDYEQYF; CDR3 DNA: TGCAGTGCTAGTCTTGACAGGGACTACGAGCAGTACTTC
clone size: once; D gene: -; J gene: TRBJ1-6; CDR3 length: 14; V gene: TRBV19; CDR3 protein: CASREARWLSPLHF; CDR3 DNA: TGTGCCAGTAGGGAAGCAAGGTGGCTTTCACCCCTCCACTTT
clone size: -; D gene: TRBD2; J gene: TRBJ2-3; CDR3 length: 16; V gene: TRBV7-9; CDR3 protein: CASSFLAGEITDTQYF; CDR3 DNA: TGTGCCAGCAGTTTCCTAGCGGGGGAGATCACAGATACGCAGTATTTT
clone size: -; D gene: -; J gene: TRBJ1-6; CDR3 length: 15; V gene: TRBV7-2; CDR3 protein: CASSEARVGWSHFHF; CDR3 DNA: TGTGCCAGCAGTGAAGCGCGGGTAGGGTGGTCACACTTCCACTTT
clone size: -; D gene: TRBD2; J gene: TRBJ2-5; CDR3 length: 17; V gene: TRBV2; CDR3 protein: CASSNGGDGVHQETQYF; CDR3 DNA: TGTGCCAGCAGTAACGGGGGGGATGGGGTACACCAAGAGACCCAGTACTTC
clone size: many; D gene: -; J gene: TRBJ1-2; CDR3 length: 14; V gene: TRBV3-1; CDR3 protein: CASSQVRETGGYTF; CDR3 DNA: TGTGCCAGCAGCCAAGTGAGGGAGACGGGTGGCTACACCTTC
clone size: many; D gene: -; J gene: TRBJ1-2; CDR3 length: 15; V gene: TRBV29-1; CDR3 protein: CSAWSPGTVLSGYTF; CDR3 DNA: TGCAGCGCATGGAGCCCTGGGACGGTCCTTAGCGGCTACACCTTC
clone size: many; D gene: -; J gene: TRBJ2-1; CDR3 length: 15; V gene: TRBV7-2; CDR3 protein: CASGRSGSSYNEQFF; CDR3 DNA: TGTGCCAGCGGTAGAAGCGGAAGTTCATACAATGAGCAGTTCTTC
clone size: many; D gene: TRBD1; J gene: TRBJ1-5; CDR3 length: 15; V gene: TRBV25-1; CDR3 protein: CASSQAGTGDQPQHF; CDR3 DNA: TGTGCCAGCAGCCAAGCCGGGACAGGGGATCAGCCCCAGCATTTT
clone size: many; D gene: TRBD1; J gene: TRBJ2-1; CDR3 length: 15; V gene: TRBV9; CDR3 protein: CASSGVGTGWAEQFF; CDR3 DNA: TGTGCCAGCAGCGGGGTCGGGACAGGTTGGGCTGAGCAGTTCTTC
clone size: many; D gene: -; J gene: TRBJ2-3; CDR3 length: 16; V gene: TRBV9; CDR3 protein: CASSVETAGSTDTQYF; CDR3 DNA: TGTGCCAGCAGCGTAGAGACGGCGGGGAGCACAGATACGCAGTATTTT
clone size: many; D gene: -; J gene: TRBJ1-3; CDR3 length: 14; V gene: TRBV19; CDR3 protein: CASTLPGTGNTIYF; CDR3 DNA: TGTGCCAGTACCCTCCCGGGGACTGGAAACACCATATATTTT
clone size: many; D gene: -; J gene: TRBJ1-4; CDR3 length: 12; V gene: TRBV11-2; CDR3 protein: CASSPQEEKLFF; CDR3 DNA: TGTGCCAGCAGCCCACAAGAGGAAAAACTGTTTTTT
clone size: -; D gene: -; J gene: TRBJ2-7; CDR3 length: 14; V gene: TRBV7-2; CDR3 protein: CASSHRERVNPSNF; CDR3 DNA: TGTGCCAGCAGTCATAGAGAGCGTGTCAACCCCAGCAACTTC
clone size: -; D gene: -; J gene: TRBJ1-1; CDR3 length: 16; V gene: TRBV27; CDR3 protein: CASSLSIGSQNTEAFF; CDR3 DNA: TGTGCCAGCAGTTTATCGATAGGCAGTCAGAACACTGAAGCTTTCTTT
clone size: many; D gene: -; J gene: TRBJ1-1; CDR3 length: 14; V gene: TRBV6-5; CDR3 protein: CASSPPGTHQGAFF; CDR3 DNA: TGTGCCAGCAGTCCCCCCGGGACGCACCAGGGAGCTTTCTTT
clone size: -; D gene: -; J gene: TRBJ2-6; CDR3 length: 17; V gene: TRBV7-6; CDR3 protein: CASSQDGTSTGENVLTF; CDR3 DNA: TGCGCCAGCAGCCAAGATGGTACGTCGACTGGGGAGAACGTCCTGACTTTC
clone size: -; D gene: -; J gene: TRBJ2-2; CDR3 length: 15; V gene: TRBV7-2; CDR3 protein: CASSLPGTNAGELFF; CDR3 DNA: TGTGCCAGCAGCTTGCCCGGGACCAACGCCGGCGAGCTGTTTTTT
clone size: -; D gene: -; J gene: TRBJ2-7; CDR3 length: 13; V gene: TRBV29-1; CDR3 protein: CSCASSSTYEQYF; CDR3 DNA: TGCAGCTGTGCGAGCAGCAGTACCTACGAGCAGTACTTC
clone size: -; D gene: -; J gene: TRBJ1-2; CDR3 length: 11; V gene: TRBV11-2; CDR3 protein: CASSGAGAHTF; CDR3 DNA: TGTGCCAGCAGCGGGGCAGGGGCCCACACCTTC
clone size: -; D gene: -; J gene: TRBJ1-1; CDR3 length: 16; V gene: TRBV2; CDR3 protein: CATSKYRDTANTEAFF; CDR3 DNA: TGTGCCACCAGTAAATACCGGGACACAGCGAACACTGAAGCTTTCTTT
clone size: -; D gene: -; J gene: TRBJ2-7; CDR3 length: 15; V gene: TRBV10-3; CDR3 protein: CATSDPGRGTHEQYF; CDR3 DNA: TGTGCCACCAGTGACCCAGGACGGGGCACCCACGAGCAGTACTTC
clone size: many; D gene: -; J gene: TRBJ2-1; CDR3 length: 15; V gene: TRBV14; CDR3 protein: CASSQGPGAINEQFF; CDR3 DNA: TGTGCCAGCAGCCAAGGACCAGGGGCTATTAATGAGCAGTTCTTC